The clone carrying this TCR beta chain was found many times. TCRdb recomputed calls from the 5' RACE reads with MiXCR, one row per CDR3 protein. Of 90,000 to 100,000 distinct CDR3 sequences listed, 17% are singletons. This specimen belongs to a study of T cells of healthy individuals. The TCR was taken from a human donor in good health.

CDR3: CASSPQMGFHEQYF. The CDR3 nucleotides are TGTGCCAGCAGTCCCCAGATGGGGTTCCACGAGCAGTACTTC. The chain employs TRBV27 and TRBJ2-7; D is undetermined. V was pared by 5 bases and J by 5 bases, with 16 bases between. Germline loops: CDR1 MNHEY, CDR2 SMNVEV (reference sequence). This CDR3 has 14 amino acids.